The present TCR beta chain was sequenced within a study of naive and memory T cell subsets. Notes on the study in general: There was no ground truth to check naive and memory subset results. In CD4 and CD8 cells, diversity dropped from naive through EMRA.

This clonotype was seen only a few times. What it binds is not known. CD4 T cells were positively selected, then CD8 T cells from the CD4-negative fraction. The beta constant-region primer was an equimolar mix of two oligonucleotides covering TRBC1 and TRBC2. Four rounds of PCR amplified the ligated cDNA using nested alpha and beta constant-region primers plus SP2. An oligonucleotide with the SP2 primer and a 12-nucleotide UMI was ligated to the cDNA 3' end. TCRdb called the UMI-ligation and nested PCR reads again in MiXCR, with one record for every CDR3 protein. Here the sample spans around 110,000 distinct CDR3 sequences, 35% to 40% being singletons. The sequenced sample was central memory CD4+ T cells from blood. This sequence was found in a human donor in good health.

Here the CDR3 reads CASRRGKSTGELFF. CDR3 in DNA: TGTGCCAGCAGACGGGGCAAGAGCACCGGGGAGCTGTTTTTT. The chain uses TRBV28 and TRBJ2-2; D could derive from TRBD1 or TRBD2 (5 bases each). Germline V gene data show CDR1 as MDHEN and CDR2 as SYDVKM. The CDR3 extends over 14 amino acids. Between the trimmed V and J ends, which lost 6 bases and 4 bases, there was a span of 12 bases.